These 22 T cell receptor beta chains came from one sample sequenced in a study of blood T cell repertoires in COVID-19. TCRdb's table, derived via immunoSEQ multiplex PCR, lists solely in-frame clones and lacks some. The sample consists of over 150,000 clones, roughly 79% of them appearing once. The source material was peripheral blood. The receptors originated from an elderly woman with COVID-19, enrolled during active disease.

This clone appeared a single time. This chain joins TRBV6-5 and TRBJ2-2; 11 bases align to TRBD1. Germline values: CDR1 MNHEY, CDR2 SVGAGI. J gave up 4 bases and V 6 bases, and 4 bases lay outside the gene matches. This CDR3 has 15 residues. The CDR3 DNA follows: TGTGCCAGCAGCCTCGGGACAGGGGGCACCGGGGAGCTGTTTTTT. The encoded protein is CASSLGTGGTGELFF.

V and J are TRBV12-1 and TRBJ1-4; the listed D gene, TRBD1, was not tested against the DNA. TRBV12-1 is an annotated pseudogene. The CDR3 totals 14 residues. The CDR3 DNA sequence: TGTGCCAGCAGCTCGAAAGCAGGGAATGAAAAACTGTTTTTT. It codes for CASSSKAGNEKLFF.

The V call is TRBV15, the J call TRBJ1-4; TRBD1 agrees at 7 bases. This CDR3 region has 14 residues. Germline lookup yields CDR1 LNHNV and CDR2 YYDKDF (reference sequence). The V and J ends lost 4 bases and 8 bases, in that order; junction bases with no gene match: 7. DNA for the CDR3: TGTGCCACCAGCATAGACAGGGATGGGGAAAAACTGTTTTTT. Residues: CATSIDRDGEKLFF.

This clone was counted once. The gene calls are TRBV28 and TRBJ1-2; a weak D match, TRBD1 (5 bases). With 3 bases removed from V and 4 bases from J, the gap between germline ends came to 15 bases. Germline V lookup: CDR1 MDHEN, CDR2 SYDVKM. This CDR3 has 15 residues. The CDR3 DNA reads as TGTGCCAGCAGTTTCCTGCCGGGGGTAGGCTATGGCTACACCTTC. It yields the protein CASSFLPGVGYGYTF.

The V call is TRBV15, the J call TRBJ2-5; TRBD1 matches 8 bases. Germline V gene sequence: CDR1 LNHNV, CDR2 YYDKDF (reference sequence). This CDR3 comprises 17 residues. J gave up 0 bases and V 3 bases, and 9 bases lay outside the gene matches. CDR3 sequence (DNA): TGTGCCACCAGCAGGACTATGGCCAGGGGGCACCAAGAGACCCAGTACTTC. It is translated as CATSRTMARGHQETQYF.

The rearrangement links TRBV19 to TRBJ2-1; 9 positions match TRBD2. The CDR3 sequence is 17 residues long. Unmatched junction bases numbered 15, after V lost 4 bases and J lost 8 bases. CDR1 and CDR2 (germline): LNHDA, SQIVND (reference sequence). CDR3 amino acids: CASSTASTRRGGDEQFF. For the CDR3, the DNA is TGTGCCAGTAGTACTGCGTCGACACGGCGGGGGGGCGATGAGCAGTTCTTC.

The chain is built from TRBV29-1 and TRBJ2-7, with no clear D. The ends were cut back, 5 bases at V and 6 bases at J, with 11 bases in the middle. There are 11 residues in the CDR3. The germline V gene has CDR1 SQVTM and CDR2 ANQGSEA. This CDR3 reads CSVYLGVEQYF. The CDR3 DNA follows: TGCAGCGTTTATTTAGGAGTCGAGCAGTACTTC.

The chain is built from TRBV25-1 and TRBJ1-5, with D uncertain. V was shortened by 3 bases and J by 0 bases, with 6 bases between the two germline ends. The CDR3 totals 14 residues. The germline V gene has CDR1 MGHDK and CDR2 SYGVNS. The CDR3 loop is CASSDEYSNQPQHF. The CDR3 coding sequence is TGTGCCAGCAGTGATGAGTATAGCAATCAGCCCCAGCATTTT.

This sequence joins TRBV10-3 and TRBJ1-2; the match to TRBD1 covers 10 bases. The V segment lost 3 bases and the J segment 2 bases; nucleotides outside the gene matches: 6. The germline V gene has CDR1 ENHRY and CDR2 SYGVKD. CDR3 length: 16 amino acids. CDR3: CAISDPDRGLNYGYTF. The CDR3 region has the DNA TGTGCCATCAGTGACCCTGACAGGGGGCTGAACTATGGCTACACCTTC.

This clone was counted a single time. The V call is TRBV5-1, the J call TRBJ2-2; 12 bases fit TRBD2. The CDR3 spans 15 residues. The germline gives CDR1 SGHRS, CDR2 YFSETQ. Trimming at V came to 7 bases and at J to 3 bases, leaving 4 bases not matched to a gene. CDR3 loop: CASSRLAGDTGELFF. In DNA form, the CDR3 reads TGCGCCAGCTCCCGACTAGCGGGAGACACCGGGGAGCTGTTTTTT.

V is TRBV2 and J is TRBJ2-5; perhaps TRBD1 as D (5 bases). There are 12 residues in the CDR3. The V gene lost 6 bases and the J gene lost 7 bases, with 12 bases spanning the gap. CDR1 and CDR2 from the germline V gene are SNHLY and FYNNEI. CDR3 amino acids: CASSRVDRTQYF. The CDR3 DNA is TGTGCCAGCAGCAGGGTGGACCGGACCCAGTACTTC.

This clone was detected a few times. The rearrangement uses TRBV11-2 and TRBJ1-1, with unresolved D. Germline loops: CDR1 SGHAT, CDR2 FQNNGV. V was shortened by 1 base and J by 11 bases, with 11 bases between the two germline ends. The CDR3 runs 12 residues. The CDR3: CASSLVFSEAFF. The CDR3 region has the DNA TGTGCCAGCAGCTTAGTCTTCTCCGAGGCTTTCTTT.

This clone was found once. The V and J genes are TRBV28 and TRBJ2-2; possible D gene TRBD2, 7 bases. CDR1 is MDHEN and CDR2 is SYDVKM in the germline V gene. Trimming left V 3 bases short and J 6 bases short, with 14 bases between. The CDR3 runs to 15 residues. CDR3 loop: CASSFGGRVAGELFF. CDR3 in DNA: TGTGCCAGCAGTTTCGGGGGGCGGGTAGCCGGGGAGCTGTTTTTT. Complete variable domain (other parts from reference TRBV28 and TRBJ2-2): DVKVTQSSRYLVKRTGEKVFLECVQDMDHENMFWYRQDPGLGLRLIYFSYDVKMKEKGDIPEGYSVSREKKERFSLILESASTNQTSMYLCASSFGGRVAGELFFGEGSRLTVL.

V gene TRBV27 combines with J gene TRBJ1-2; D is perhaps TRBD1 (5 bases). Per germline, CDR1 MNHEY and CDR2 SMNVEV (reference sequence). The V end was cut by 3 bases, the J end by 1 base, with 12 bases between. CDR3 length equals 15 residues. The CDR3 spells CASSLDGGFNYGYTF. In nucleotides, the CDR3 is TGTGCCAGCAGTTTGGACGGGGGATTTAACTATGGCTACACCTTC.

V is TRBV6-5 and J is TRBJ1-6, with 8 bases matching TRBD1. Germline V gene sequence: CDR1 MNHEY, CDR2 SVGAGI. The CDR3 extends over 15 amino acids. Trimming cost V 6 bases and J 10 bases; bases outside gene matches: 11. The CDR3 DNA reads as TGTGCCAGCAGCCAAACCGGACAGGGTGGATCACCCCTCCACTTT. The encoded protein is CASSQTGQGGSPLHF.

The V call is TRBV28, the J call TRBJ1-6; 7 bases fit TRBD1. Trimming removed 4 bases from V and 2 bases from J; junction bases left unmatched: 5. The CDR3 extends over 16 amino acids. The germline CDR1 and CDR2 sequences are MDHEN and SYDVKM. CDR3 DNA: TGTGCCAGCAGTTATGCGACAGGGCCCTATAATTCACCCCTCCACTTT. Translating gives CASSYATGPYNSPLHF.

V usage is TRBV28 and J usage is TRBJ1-3; D unclear. This CDR3 has 14 residues. V was pared by 4 bases and J by 0 bases, with 7 bases between. Germline-derived CDR1 and CDR2 are MDHEN and SYDVKM. The CDR3 region has the DNA TGTGCCAGCAGTTCCCCTACCTCTGGAAACACCATATATTTT. As protein: CASSSPTSGNTIYF.

The chain carries TRBV5-5 and TRBJ2-7; unclear D gene. The CDR3 runs to 13 residues. V was clipped by 0 bases and J by 5 bases, with 9 bases between them. CDR1 and CDR2 from the germline V gene are SGHKS and YYEKEE (reference sequence). As DNA, the CDR3 is TGTGCCAGCAGCTTGGTTGGGCTGAACGAGCAGTACTTC. As protein: CASSLVGLNEQYF.

The chain recombines TRBV9 with TRBJ2-3; weak D call: TRBD2 (5 bases). V was cut by 0 bases and J by 4 bases, with 12 bases left in between. Germline loops: CDR1 SGDLS, CDR2 YYNGEE. This CDR3 region has 15 residues. Here the CDR3 reads CASSVDVTGADTQYF. Written as DNA, the CDR3 is TGTGCCAGCAGCGTAGATGTAACCGGGGCAGATACGCAGTATTTT.

The chain combines TRBV7-2 with TRBJ2-7; maybe TRBD1 (5 bases). Germline values: CDR1 SGHTA, CDR2 FQGNSA. The CDR3 consists of 13 residues. V lost 3 bases and J 7 bases, leaving 13 bases between the germline ends. The CDR3 protein is CASSFRPRDEQYF. CDR3 coding DNA: TGTGCCAGCAGCTTTCGCCCCAGGGATGAGCAGTACTTC.

V is TRBV6-6 and J is TRBJ1-2; a weak D match, TRBD1 (6 bases). This CDR3 region has 14 residues. The V end lost 0 bases, the J end lost 8 bases, and 13 bases lay between the germline ends. The germline gives CDR1 MNHNY, CDR2 SVGAGI (reference sequence). The CDR3 region is CASSYSNTGNGYTF. DNA of the CDR3: TGTGCCAGCAGTTACTCGAATACAGGGAACGGCTACACCTTC.

In this sample, this clone turned up once. The chain couples TRBV5-4 to TRBJ2-2; the match to TRBD2 covers 9 bases. Trimming took 4 bases from V and 3 from J; bases not matched to a gene: 4. Per the germline V gene, CDR1 is SGHNT and CDR2 is YYREEE (reference sequence). The CDR3 is 15 amino acids. The CDR3 DNA follows: TGTGCCAGCAGCCCGCGGGGGGGCGACACCGGGGAGCTGTTTTTT. It translates to CASSPRGGDTGELFF.